This TCR beta chain was identified in a study of cytomegalovirus exposure and HLA in healthy donors (dated by TCRdb to about 2017). Looking at the study overall: An earlier analysis of more than 550 of the donors reported 250 to 350 Gb of sequence data and around 110 million unique TCR beta sequences obtained from about 170 million T cells. About 320 gigabases of sequencing data and 78 million or so unique TCR sequences were included in an early release covering over 600 HLA-typed donors. Of the roughly 400 genotyped donors, about 80% fell in the genetic ancestry cluster associated with self-reported Caucasian donors. The aim of the study was to test whether cataloging public T cell receptors could identify signatures of past pathogen exposure. The study used immunosequencing to profile the T cell repertoires of several hundred subjects and linked those repertoires to cytomegalovirus serostatus. Along with the roughly 700-subject first cohort, a separate validation cohort of over 90 different subjects was used. The study combined high-throughput TCR immunosequencing, statistical association of individual TCRs with disease status, and machine learning to predict cytomegalovirus infection status. A later analysis re-examined previously published TCR beta repertoires from over 500 donors and added high-resolution HLA genotyping to investigate patterns of TCR occurrence. The later analysis used no new phenotypic data to find candidate immune exposures, relying instead on TCR beta sequences and their occurrence across donors. An earlier analysis of about 600 of the donors used high-throughput TCR beta sequencing to judge whether each TCR beta V gene segment behaved as functional or pseudogenic. Alongside the repertoire data, information on donor age, sex, ethnicity and CMV serostatus was compiled. Genome-wide SNP genotypes for about 60% of the roughly 700 donors were used in a later genetic analysis, which treated that subset as a discovery cohort. All discovery cohort repertoires had been generated on a single sequencing platform. Both class I and class II loci were covered by HLA typing, at four-digit resolution. Typing coverage varied by locus: roughly 620-630 donors for A, B, C, DRB1 and DQB1; approximately 520 for DQA1; nearly 610 for DPA1; 450 to 480 for DPB1. Roughly 5 DR-DQ haplotypes were handled as single units for association and clustering because linkage in the cohort was strong. On average, 235,054 unique TCR beta nucleotide sequences were sequenced per donor among 350 to 400 genotyped donors of the cohort, with 15% to 20% of those sequences being non-productive. General findings and caveats noted by the study authors: A further reported finding was that TCR beta sequences accurately predicted the HLA-A and HLA-B alleles for most subjects in the first cohort. Sequencing depth was assumed to be roughly uniform across donors in the presence/absence analyses, though that assumption may not hold. Because HLA typing was unavailable for some donors at each locus, only the typed subset was used in association tests. A later genetic analysis reported fewer N-insertions in productive TCRs among donors in an Asian-associated ancestry cluster than the roughly 640-donor mean. Strong co-occurrence of HLA alleles, especially DR and DQ, made assigning TCR associations to individual alleles difficult. The classifier was reported to diagnose cytomegalovirus status with high specificity and sensitivity in both the original cohort and the validation cohort. In an earlier analysis of around 600 of the donors, most TCR beta V segments were observed in productive rearrangements about 87% or about 30% of the time, broadly matching IMGT annotations. An association between a missense DCLRE1C variant and V-gene and J-gene trimming of TCR beta chains was found in a later genetic analysis and replicated in an independent cohort. The cohort was sequenced for TCR beta chains only, and without alpha or paired-chain data the features that could be detected were limited. In a later analysis, HLA-associated TCR beta chains were found to be more clonally expanded and to have lower generation probabilities than equally common non-associated chains. According to a later analysis, parvovirus B19, influenza, CMV and Epstein-Barr virus appeared linked to several top co-occurrence clusters. Immune exposure information for the cohort was limited to CMV serostatus. Because counts were too low, more than 15 rarely observed V segments, including chromosome 9 orphons, were excluded from the earlier analysis of 587 of the donors. A group of highly shared sequence variants was considered likely to be a technical artifact of the sequencing pipeline. A later analysis found that TCR association rates varied across HLA loci, with DRB1 alleles showing the most associated TCRs and HLA-C alleles the fewest. Most TCR sequences were seen in very few donors, while some public TCRs were found in many individuals. The authors suggested that the approach could potentially be generalized to other disease states and immunological phenotypes. The study listed approximately 150 TCR beta chains as associated with cytomegalovirus. In vitro tests confirmed that three of the cytomegalovirus-associated TCR beta chains recognize cytomegalovirus antigens. According to a later analysis, most CMV-associated TCR beta chains appeared to be HLA-restricted, and the HLA associations seemed to be driven largely by CMV exposure. Linkage disequilibrium might explain the correlated functional status among segregating V segments, but an unknown experimental factor could not be excluded. A later analysis associated roughly 17,000 TCR beta sequences with specific HLA alleles at a false discovery rate of 0.05. Some IMGT-functional V segments, including TRBV6-2 and TRBV6-3, could not be told apart with the 87-base-pair reads, so those segments were excluded.

The cohort consisted of approximately 690 healthy bone marrow donors. At the time of sampling, every cohort member was nominally healthy, though immune exposures that went unrecorded were likely present. The donor was CMV seronegative and was included in the group of over 300 seronegative cohort members. A peripheral blood sample was collected from each donor, and TCR beta sequencing was performed on peripheral blood mononuclear cells. Genomic DNA was extracted from the blood cell samples with the Qiagen DNeasy Blood Extraction Kit. The library came from the immunoSEQ multiplex PCR assay. The multiplex PCR relied on a mix of 60 forward primers for TCR Vbeta segments and 13 reverse primers for TCR Jbeta segments. Amplification of the CDR3 region of rearranged TCR beta genes was performed with a multiplex PCR assay on genomic DNA. The Illumina HiSeq System was used to sequence the amplified TCR beta libraries as 87-base-pair reads. The authors' analysis ran thus. In a later analysis, approximately 74 million unique TCR beta chains were counted across the roughly 670 repertoires, and approximately 9.9 million of these chains were shared by at least two donors. To remove PCR and sequencing errors, raw reads were error-corrected and collapsed into unique sequences using a nearest-neighbor algorithm that merged closely related sequences. Alignment of CDR3 sequences to IMGT reference sequences was used to assign V, D and J gene segments. For a sequence to be retained, at least a six-nucleotide match to both a V gene segment and a J gene segment was required. A rearrangement was called productive if the CDR3 had no stop codons and remained in frame with V and J, and every other rearrangement was called non-productive. Following IMGT convention, CDR3 was defined as the stretch from the second conserved V-encoded cysteine to the conserved J-encoded phenylalanine. The earlier analysis of 587 of the donors excluded sequences that lacked an unambiguous match to a single V gene segment. In an earlier analysis of about 590 of the donors, a V segment was called functional when productive rearrangements were above 56.7%, and segregating when the standard deviation between donors exceeded 5%. A statistical classification framework was developed to diagnose cytomegalovirus status using the catalog of TCR beta chain sequences. In a later analysis, V and J genes were assigned by comparing TCR nucleotide sequences against IMGT/GENE-DB human TR gene sequences. A later analysis assigned CDR3 sequences and most-parsimonious VDJ recombination scenarios with the TCRdist pipeline. In a later analysis, each TCR beta chain was defined by its CDR3 amino acid sequence together with its V-gene family, and reads lacking a unique V-gene family were excluded. In a later analysis, around 600 highly shared, low-generation-probability nucleotide sequences were removed to address suspected cross-contamination and a sequencing artifact. A later analysis calculated a clonal expansion index for each public chain from normalized within-repertoire ranks of inferred template counts. In a later analysis, generation probabilities were computed with a VDJ recombination model fitted to out-of-frame rearrangements, and the resulting probabilities were checked against IGoR. Hypergeometric tests were used in a later analysis to score TCR-TCR, TCR-HLA and TCR-CMV co-occurrence, with a repertoire-size bias correction applied to the TCR pairs. In a later analysis, false discovery rates were estimated by permuting HLA or CMV assignments 20 times. In a later analysis, co-occurring TCRs were grouped using DBSCAN, with TCRdist sequence similarity added in when clustering inside HLA-allele-positive subsets. Co-occurrence clustering excluded repertoires with fewer than 30,000 or more than 120,000 public chains, plus five with anomalous nucleotide sharing. Entries here come from immuneACCESS through TCRdb and include only in-frame sequences with V and J called. Some clones fail to appear in such tables; in the studies checked, an unresolved V gene covers under half of the shortfall, and the cause of the remainder is unknown. V, J and clone size are taken as reported in that table, and D and trimming were inferred from the DNA itself. The sample includes some 180,000 clones, with about three quarters observed a single time. The top ten clones comprise around 1.5% of the sample.

V loses 0 bases of germline sequence and J loses 0 bases, and the interval between the two ends is 6 bases. Sequences SGHRS (CDR1) and YFSETQ (CDR2) are obtained from the germline V gene. Including cysteine and phenylalanine, the CDR3 has 14 amino acids. Kept here is only the CDR3 DNA, which spans 42 bases and is read in frame from base 1. On this clone itself: Its target antigen remains unknown. Per-base quality was not reported, and no clone a single base away is much larger than it.

The V and J genes are TRBV5-1 and TRBJ1-1, with no confidently assigned D gene. Specimen: PBMCs. This clonotype originated in a man younger than 35 in good health and CMV-seronegative. In nucleotide form, the sequence is TGCGCCAGCAGCTTGGACTTCTTGAACACTGAAGCTTTCTTT. Its product reads: CASSLDFLNTEAFF.